This entry concerns a single TCR beta chain. Clinical symptoms, serum thyroxine, TRAb, thyroid ultrasound and orbital computed tomography informed diagnoses. RNA transcripts were the template for amplifying TCR beta CDR3 regions. The TCR CDR3 first-round RT-PCR relied on the HTBI primer set. A single record per CDR3 protein comes from TCRdb applying MiXCR to the multiplex PCR reads. The profile covers fewer than 700,000 distinct CDR3 sequences, with roughly 16% appearing a single time and 3.8% taken by the ten largest. This entry comes from a study of T cells in Graves' hyperthyroidism and ophthalmopathy. The CDR3 runs 13 residues. Trimming removed 5 bases from V and 5 bases from J; junction bases left unmatched: 5. Germline V gene sequence: CDR1 SGHTA, CDR2 FQGNSA.

This clonotype originated in a woman under 40 with Graves' hyperthyroidism. The chain carries TRBV7-2 and TRBJ1-1, with 7 bases fitting TRBD1. The sample comprised blood. The CDR3 DNA is TGTGCCAGCAGCCGGGACAGCGGGACTGAAGCTTTCTTT. Amino acids: CASSRDSGTEAFF.